This T cell receptor beta chain was found in a study of vaccination and CD4 T cells after COVID-19 (dated by TCRdb to the early 2020s). At the level of the whole study: Convalescent patients had a positive SARS-CoV-2 result on nasal swab PCR, and of these patients, about ten had mild disease and one had severe disease. The convalescent cohort comprised six males and four females, including two Hispanic individuals, seven Caucasians, two Asians and one multiracial person. Each participant got two doses of either the Pfizer-BioNTech BNT162b2 vaccine (n=8) or the Moderna mRNA-1273 vaccine (n=2). Post-COVID blood samples from convalescent patients were collected a median of roughly 100 days after diagnosis, with a range of about 35 to 180 days. Post-vaccine blood samples were obtained a median of about 77 days after the second vaccine dose, with a range of about 14 to 241 days. The cultures were stimulated with overlapping spike peptide pools from SARS-CoV-2 and from the common cold coronaviruses HCoV-NL63, HCoV-OC43 and HCoV-229E. In control cultures, a CEFX viral epitope pool was used as positive control, an HIV-1 Nef peptide pool was used as negative control, or no peptide was added. In roughly eleven COVID-19 convalescent patients and a few infection-naive healthy vaccine recipients, the spike-specific CD4+ TCR repertoire before mRNA vaccination was compared with the repertoire after mRNA vaccination. What the work shows at the level of the full study, not this receptor alone: In convalescent patients, a median about 86% of post-vaccine SARS-CoV-2-reactive clones were detected only after vaccination, suggesting vaccine-specific priming. The study included relatively few convalescent patients and did not analyze early timepoints after natural infection. The median number of SARS-CoV-2-reactive clonotypes rose from about 19 after infection to about 40 after vaccination, but the change was not significant. Of the vaccine-specific clones in convalescent patients, 304 of 307, or nearly all, reacted only to SARS-CoV-2 spike and did not cross-react with common cold coronaviruses.

For this chain, trimming is 6 bases at the V end and 7 bases at the J end, and the number of junction bases without a gene match is 9. The CDR3 contains 15 residues, cysteine and phenylalanine counted. The CDR3 DNA has 45 bases and is translated from base 1. CDR1 SNHLY and CDR2 FYNNEI were looked up in the germline V gene. This clonotype was recorded a few times. The clone's antigen remains unknown. It has no much larger one-base neighbor in the sample; base qualities were not kept. Receptors were amplified or captured by PCR. TCR sequencing of DNA from cultured CD4+ T cells used the Oncomine TCR Beta short-read assay at the Johns Hopkins FTIC core. Genomic DNA was extracted from the cultured CD4+ T cells with the QIAamp micro DNA kit. Oncomine TCR Beta libraries made from cultured CD4+ T cells were pooled using unique dual indexes and sequenced on an Illumina iSeq 100. The study's own analysis went as follows. Non-productive sequences were removed, and CDR3s that did not start with C, did not end with F or W, or were shorter than 7 amino acids were discarded. The MANAFEST web application identified antigen-specific clonotypes by comparing peptide-stimulated wells against reference wells and other culture wells. For a clone to be called positive, the clone needed an FDR below 0.05, an odds ratio above 5, and a productive frequency above 0.1% in at least two of three replicate wells. A clonotype counted as cross-reactive if it showed significant expansion both in the SARS-CoV-2 spike wells and in at least one common cold coronavirus spike condition. Using R version 3.6.1, CDR3 homology was evaluated through Levenshtein distances (stringdist) along with unrooted phylogenetic trees (ape). TCRdb itself trimmed the public reads at Q25 with fastp, ran MiXCR and retained productive beta chains. Records with the same CDR3 protein are collapsed into one entry carrying the most frequent genes and DNA. The V and J calls follow TCRdb's processing rather than the paper's. This sample lists some 15,000 distinct CDR3 sequences; around 48% were detected once. The leading ten clones occupy more than 15% of the sample.

The treatment or condition label on this specimen signifies: roughly ten-day PBMC culture with coronavirus spike peptide pools or control peptides (ViraFEST assay). The study used the ViraFEST assay, which expanded antigen-specific T cells with peptide pools and then identified expanded clonotypes by TCR sequencing. The convalescent patients' positive SARS-CoV-2 PCR tests fell between March and December 2020, which was before the Alpha, Beta and Delta variants emerged in the United States. PBMCs were cultured at approximately 2.1 million per well in IMDM supplemented with about 5% human AB serum and about 10 IU/ml IL-2, with approximately 9.2 ug/ml peptide pools added. On days 3 and 7, half of the culture medium was replaced with fresh IL-2-containing medium. CD4+ T cells were isolated after 10 days of culture through negative selection using the EasySep CD4+ T cell isolation kit. PBMCs were separated from whole blood using Ficoll-Paque Plus gradient centrifugation and then either used fresh or cryopreserved at -140C. Culture conditions were generally each tested in triplicate wells.

The V and J segments used are TRBV2 and TRBJ2-1; 10 middle bases align to TRBD2. The receptor was derived from a human donor who had recovered from COVID-19. The sequenced sample was CD4+ T cells from blood, cultured in vitro, obtained before SARS-CoV-2 vaccination. In nucleotides, the sequence is TGTGCCAGCAGGAGCACGACTAGCGGGTATAATGAGCAGTTCTTC. Translation gives CASRSTTSGYNEQFF.